This TCR beta chain was recovered during a study of T cell clones after liver transplantation. Study-level information: TCRbeta sequencing after a pre-transplant mixed lymphocyte reaction identified graft-donor-reactive clones, later tracked in post-transplant blood. Third-party-reactive TCRbeta sequences from pre-transplant mixed lymphocyte reactions served as antigen-independent comparators. Study-level points and caveats: In a couple of subjects, few donor cells limited the measurable donor-reactive repertoire. Donor-reactive sequences fell more than third party-reactive ones, suggesting partial deletion.

This CDR3 spans 14 amino acids. Trimming shortened V by 1 base and J by 1 base, and 7 bases separated the two germline ends. Germline assignment: CDR1 SGHVS and CDR2 FNYEAQ. The data were produced by immunoSEQ multiplex PCR, yet TCRdb's version contains in-frame clones alone and is incomplete. The profile shows 55,000 to 70,000 clones, 80% to 95% of them singletons. Details on this clone: Its antigen is not known.

Sequenced material: CD4+ T cells from blood, taken less than 27 months after liver transplant. This TCR came from a human patient who received a liver transplant. Some of the T cells may derive from the graft donor. The chain joins TRBV7-6 to TRBJ1-1, with a tentative D call TRBD1 (5 bases). CDR3 sequence (DNA): TGTGCCAGCAGCTTAGGCCAGGGGAACACTGAAGCTTTCTTT. As protein: CASSLGQGNTEAFF. The full variable domain, in which reference TRBV7-6 and TRBJ1-1 provide the parts outside the CDR3, is GAGVSQSPRYKVTKRGQDVALRCDPISGHVSLYWYRQALGQGPEFLTYFNYEAQQDKSGLPNDRFSAERPEGSISTLTIQRTEQRDSAMYRCASSLGQGNTEAFFGQGTRLTVV.